These 23 T cell receptor beta chains originate from one sample sequenced in a study of blood T cell repertoires in COVID-19 (dated by TCRdb to 2018 to 2021). The method was the immunoSEQ multiplex PCR assay. In TCRdb, the immuneACCESS table is reduced to in-frame sequences with V and J assigned. These tables do not hold every clone; where another copy was compared, an unresolved V gene accounts for under half, and the others remain unexplained. The sample includes approximately 210,000 clones, with 82% observed a single time. The ten biggest clones cover approximately 12% of the sample. The specimen sequenced was peripheral blood. Receptor source: a woman between 40 and 55 years old with acute or convalescent COVID-19.

DNA for the CDR3: TGTGCCAGCAGCTTAAATTTAGCGGGGGGATACAATGAGCAGTTCTTC. It encodes CASSLNLAGGYNEQFF. The chain joins TRBV11-1 to TRBJ2-1, with 10 bases fitting TRBD2. The CDR3 spans 16 residues. Germline V gene sequence: CDR1 SGHAT, CDR2 FQDESV (reference sequence). V was clipped by 2 bases and J by 4 bases; unmatched bases: 5.

The chain employs TRBV5-1 and TRBJ2-3; 7 bases are shared with TRBD2. CDR3 length equals 15 residues. CDR1 and CDR2 (germline): SGHRS, YFSETQ. V shed 1 base and J 4 bases; nucleotides not matched to a gene: 6. The CDR3 spells CASSLRGLEADTQYF. Here the CDR3 DNA reads TGCGCCAGCAGCTTGCGAGGACTAGAGGCAGATACGCAGTATTTT.

V gene TRBV2 combines with J gene TRBJ1-2; D might be TRBD1 (6 bases). The CDR3 is made up of 13 amino acids. The germline V gene encodes CDR1 SNHLY and CDR2 FYNNEI. Deletions cut 7 bases from V and 3 bases from J, with 12 bases between. The CDR3 region has the DNA TGTGCCAGCATCGACAGGAGTTACTATGGCTACACCTTC. Amino acids: CASIDRSYYGYTF.

This clone is a singleton in its sample. J is TRBJ1-4 and V is TRBV18; a possible D gene is TRBD1 (5 bases). The CDR3 is 16 amino acids. Germline values: CDR1 KGHSH, CDR2 LQKENI. Deletions cut 0 bases from V and 0 bases from J, with 8 bases between. CDR3 sequence (DNA): TGTGCCAGCTCACCACCGACAGCATCAACTAATGAAAAACTGTTTTTT. The encoded protein is CASSPPTASTNEKLFF.

The gene calls are TRBV5-1 and TRBJ1-2; 8 positions match TRBD1. Per the germline V gene, CDR1 is SGHRS and CDR2 is YFSETQ. CDR3 size: 14 residues. The V and J ends lost 3 bases and 3 bases, in that order; junction bases with no gene match: 4. The CDR3 loop reads CASSSGQGHYGYTF. The CDR3 DNA reads as TGCGCCAGCAGCTCCGGACAGGGCCACTATGGCTACACCTTC.

The table lists this clone with a count of one. This chain connects TRBV13 to TRBJ1-6, with 9 bases fitting TRBD1. V shed 3 bases and J 6 bases; nucleotides not matched to a gene: 0. CDR3 size: 14 residues. Germline V gene sequence: CDR1 PRHDT, CDR2 FYEKMQ (reference sequence). The CDR3 sequence is CASSLDRGNSPLHF. CDR3 DNA: TGTGCCAGCAGCTTGGACAGGGGTAATTCACCCCTCCACTTT. The whole variable domain, filled in from reference TRBV13 and TRBJ1-6, reads AAGVIQSPRHLIKEKRETATLKCYPIPRHDTVYWYQQGPGQDPQFLISFYEKMQSDKGSIPDRFSAQQFSDYHSELNMSSLELGDSALYFCASSLDRGNSPLHFGNGTRLTVT.

V gene TRBV12-3 or TRBV12-4 combines with J gene TRBJ1-2; D gene unclear. The CDR3 length is 12 residues. Trimming removed 2 bases at V and 8 bases at J, with 9 bases between. CDR3 sequence reads: CASSLMQRGYTF. CDR3 coding DNA: TGTGCCAGCAGTTTAATGCAGCGCGGCTACACCTTC.

This rearrangement joins TRBV11-2 to TRBJ1-6; D not certain. CDR3 size: 14 residues. CDR1 is SGHAT, CDR2 FQNNGV, per germline. V shed 2 bases and J shed 6 bases, with 8 bases lying between them. The CDR3 loop is CASSLFILNSPLHF. The CDR3 DNA follows: TGTGCCAGCAGCTTATTTATTCTTAATTCACCCCTCCACTTT.

The chain carries TRBV4-1 and TRBJ1-6, with 8 bases matching TRBD1. The CDR3 is made up of 14 amino acids. Germline V lookup: CDR1 MGHRA, CDR2 YSYEKL. V was clipped by 1 base and J by 10 bases; unmatched bases: 3. CDR3 protein: CASSQGRQGSPLHF. The CDR3 DNA reads TGCGCCAGCAGCCAAGGGCGACAGGGGTCACCCCTCCACTTT.

The chain links TRBV5-1 to TRBJ2-3; 10 nucleotides match TRBD2. The CDR3 covers 16 residues. Germline loops: CDR1 SGHRS, CDR2 YFSETQ. The ends lost 0 bases at V and 4 bases at J; junction bases unmatched: 5. Here the CDR3 DNA reads TGCGCCAGCAGCTTGGGAGCTAGCGGGGGCGCAGATACGCAGTATTTT. Protein: CASSLGASGGADTQYF.

The rearrangement links TRBV19 to TRBJ1-1, with D perhaps TRBD1 (6 bases). This CDR3 region has 15 residues. The V end was cut by 3 bases, the J end by 5 bases, with 16 bases between. Looked up from germline, CDR1 is LNHDA and CDR2 is SQIVND (reference sequence). The CDR3 loop is CASSIAGGPRTEAFF. DNA for the CDR3: TGTGCCAGTAGTATTGCCGGGGGGCCAAGGACTGAAGCTTTCTTT.

The V and J genes are TRBV6-7 and TRBJ1-2; TRBD1 aligns across 8 bases. TRBV6-7 is recorded as an ORF, its role being uncertain. The CDR3 contains 17 residues. The J segment lost 5 bases and the V segment lost 8 bases, leaving 19 bases of the junction unmatched. In DNA form, the CDR3 reads TGTGCCAGCCTCCCTAGGACAGGGCTCCTATACACGTATGGCTACACCTTC. Protein sequence: CASLPRTGLLYTYGYTF.

The chain uses TRBV19 and TRBJ1-4, with a weak D call TRBD1 (5 bases). The length of the CDR3 is 14 residues. The V gene lost 5 bases and the J gene lost 4 bases, with 11 bases spanning the gap. Germline V gene lookup returns CDR1 LNHDA and CDR2 SQIVND (reference sequence). This CDR3 is CASSSGGNNEKLFF. CDR3 nucleotides: TGTGCCAGTAGTTCTGGGGGGAATAATGAAAAACTGTTTTTT. Drawing the rest from reference TRBV19 and TRBJ1-4, the complete variable domain is DGGITQSPKYLFRKEGQNVTLSCEQNLNHDAMYWYRQDPGQGLRLIYYSQIVNDFQKGDIAEGYSVSREKKESFPLTVTSAQKNPTAFYLCASSSGGNNEKLFFGSGTQLSVL.

The rearrangement joins TRBV4-3 to TRBJ1-2; 8 bases align to TRBD1. The CDR3 length is 15 residues. Germline trimming cut 1 base from V and 3 bases from J; bases unmatched to any gene: 4. CDR1 and CDR2 (germline): LGHNA, YSLEER. CDR3 amino acids: CASSQADRVDYGYTF. The CDR3 DNA follows: TGCGCCAGCAGCCAAGCGGACAGGGTCGACTATGGCTACACCTTC.

The chain is built from TRBV4-1 and TRBJ2-7, with D unclear. Germline assignment: CDR1 MGHRA and CDR2 YSYEKL. Trimming left V 3 bases short and J 1 base short, with 7 bases between. The CDR3 loop spans 13 amino acids. As DNA, the CDR3 is TGCGCCAGCAGCCAGTCCTATTCCTACGAGCAGTACTTC. Translation gives CASSQSYSYEQYF.

CDR3 coding DNA: TGCGCCAGCAGCATAGGCGGAACCGGGGGCGAGCAGTACTTC. It translates to CASSIGGTGGEQYF. The rearrangement uses TRBV4-1 and TRBJ2-7, with D maybe TRBD2 (6 bases). The CDR3 length is 14 residues. Trimming left V 5 bases short and J 6 bases short, with 17 bases between. From germline, CDR1 is MGHRA and CDR2 YSYEKL.

The rearrangement joins TRBV5-6 to TRBJ2-7; 7 bases map to TRBD1. Germline V CDR1 and CDR2: SGHDT, YYEEEE. The V gene end was trimmed by 6 bases and the J gene end by 3 bases; junction bases not matched to a gene: 9. This CDR3 has 14 residues. CDR3 DNA: TGTGCCAGCAAACTGACAGGGACATACTACGAGCAGTACTTC. It specifies CASKLTGTYYEQYF.

This chain joins TRBV7-2 and TRBJ1-1; 9 nucleotides align to TRBD1. V shed 5 bases, J shed 5 bases, and the junction held 3 bases outside the gene matches. There are 13 residues in the CDR3. In germline, CDR1 is SGHTA, CDR2 FQGNSA. CDR3 amino acids: CASSPQGATEAFF. As DNA, the CDR3 is TGTGCCAGCAGCCCACAGGGGGCGACTGAAGCTTTCTTT.

V usage is TRBV10-2 and J usage is TRBJ2-1, with unresolved D. Germline CDR1 is WSHSY and CDR2 is SAAADI. V lost 4 bases to trimming and J lost 4 bases, with 5 bases between them. This CDR3 has 12 amino acids. CDR3 nucleotide sequence: TGCGCCAGCAGTGTCCCGTACAATGAGCAGTTCTTC. Protein: CASSVPYNEQFF.

The rearrangement uses TRBV24-1 and TRBJ2-7, with D perhaps TRBD2 (5 bases). There are 13 residues in the CDR3. The ends were cut back, 0 bases at V and 7 bases at J, with 9 bases in the middle. The germline CDR1 and CDR2 sequences are KGHDR and SFDVKD. The CDR3 sequence: CATSDLRGSEQYF. The CDR3 bases are TGTGCCACCAGTGATTTGCGAGGGTCTGAGCAGTACTTC.

The chain couples TRBV11-2 to TRBJ2-2, with 9 bases fitting TRBD2. The V segment lost 5 bases and the J segment 9 bases; nucleotides outside the gene matches: 13. The CDR3 totals 16 residues. Per germline, CDR1 SGHAT and CDR2 FQNNGV. CDR3 sequence (DNA): TGTGCCAGCAGCCTAGCACCTAGCGGGACCCTCCGGGAGCTGTTTTTT. Translating gives CASSLAPSGTLRELFF.

The chain carries TRBV19 and TRBJ2-1; 14 positions agree with TRBD2. The CDR3 runs 15 residues. Germline V lookup: CDR1 LNHDA, CDR2 SQIVND (reference sequence). Germline trimming cut 7 bases from V and 6 bases from J; bases unmatched to any gene: 5. The CDR3 reads CASTVGLAGVNEQFF. CDR3 DNA: TGTGCCAGTACTGTGGGACTAGCGGGGGTCAATGAGCAGTTCTTC.

The rearrangement joins TRBV24-1 to TRBJ1-1, with 10 bases aligning to TRBD1. Trimming at V came to 0 bases and at J to 4 bases, leaving 1 base not matched to a gene. CDR3 length: 15 amino acids. Germline values: CDR1 KGHDR, CDR2 SFDVKD. The DNA of the CDR3 is TGTGCCACCAGTGATTTGCGGGACAGGGGCACTGAAGCTTTCTTT. Translated: CATSDLRDRGTEAFF.